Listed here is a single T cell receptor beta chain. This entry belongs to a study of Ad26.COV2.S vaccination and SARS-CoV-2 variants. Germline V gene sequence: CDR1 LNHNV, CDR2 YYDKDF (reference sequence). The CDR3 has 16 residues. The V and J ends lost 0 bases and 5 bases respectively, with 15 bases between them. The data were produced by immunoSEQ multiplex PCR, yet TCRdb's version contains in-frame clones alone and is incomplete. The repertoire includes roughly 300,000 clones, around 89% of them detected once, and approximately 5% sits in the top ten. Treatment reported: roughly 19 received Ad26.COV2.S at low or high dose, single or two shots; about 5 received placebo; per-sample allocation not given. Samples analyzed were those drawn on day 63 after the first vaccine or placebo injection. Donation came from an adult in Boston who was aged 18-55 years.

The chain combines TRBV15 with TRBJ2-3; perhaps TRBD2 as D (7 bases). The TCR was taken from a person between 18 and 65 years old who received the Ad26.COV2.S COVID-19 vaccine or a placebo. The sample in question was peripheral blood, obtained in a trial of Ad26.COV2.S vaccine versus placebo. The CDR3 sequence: CATSRDRGGGQDTQYF. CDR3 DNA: TGTGCCACCAGCAGAGATAGGGGGGGCGGTCAAGATACGCAGTATTTT.